The entry that follows covers one T cell receptor (beta chain) sequence. In the authors' methods: Estimation of nucleated cell counts relied on the amplification of reference gene primers. Sequencing used immunoSEQ multiplex PCR; TCRdb keeps in-frame clones, though not all of them. V, J and clone size reflect that table, while D and trimming were determined from the DNA. Of roughly 40,000 clones in the sample, 75% to 90% are singletons; the top ten hold approximately 1.3%. These data come from a study of blood T cell repertoires in COVID-19. Overall study context: The United States, Italy and Spain provided the acute and convalescent COVID-19 samples. Nucleic acid was either cDNA or gDNA, and it came from T cells, B-cell-depleted T cells, or PBMCs.

V was pared by 2 bases and J by 4 bases, with 12 bases between. From germline, CDR1 is SNHLY and CDR2 FYNNEI. The CDR3 has 15 residues. The sample consisted of peripheral blood. This clonotype was obtained from a woman aged 40 to 50 with acute or convalescent COVID-19. This rearrangement joins TRBV2 to TRBJ1-5; D is possibly TRBD1 (5 bases). The DNA for the CDR3 is TGTGCCAGCAGTGAACTGGGGGGTGGGAATCAGCCCCAGCATTTT. Translating it yields CASSELGGGNQPQHF.